This is a list of T cell receptor beta chains from one sample in a study of blood T cell repertoires in COVID-19. Some clones are missing from TCRdb's copy, which holds only in-frame ones; the method was immunoSEQ multiplex PCR. The sample carries 150,000 to 200,000 clones, approximately 80% recorded once. Specimen: PBMCs or T cells enriched from blood (not recorded which). All receptors come from a man aged 50-60 years who had recovered from COVID-19. Each CDR3 is given with its conserved first and last residue. Fields, in order: D gene, clone size, V gene, CDR3 protein. A D gene is named only where the DNA matches it firmly. Some rows have no size entry. The others give once, few or many, or a class for an expanded clone.

d_call: TRBD1
clone_size: .
v_call: TRBV27
cdr3_aa: CASSPLDRGRDEQYF

d_call: .
clone_size: .
v_call: TRBV20-1
cdr3_aa: CSASFGGSGNTIYF

d_call: TRBD1
clone_size: .
v_call: TRBV6-1
cdr3_aa: CASSERAPGQYDNEQFF

d_call: TRBD1
clone_size: few
v_call: TRBV5-7
cdr3_aa: CASRGDRGEKLFF

d_call: TRBD2
clone_size: .
v_call: TRBV18
cdr3_aa: CASSPQAGAYEQYF

d_call: TRBD1
clone_size: .
v_call: TRBV4-2
cdr3_aa: CASSQGGTVRGYTF

d_call: TRBD1
clone_size: .
v_call: TRBV5-4
cdr3_aa: CASSLVSGGLDIQYF

d_call: .
clone_size: .
v_call: TRBV10-3
cdr3_aa: CAISPTETDGYTF

d_call: .
clone_size: .
v_call: TRBV2
cdr3_aa: CASRGDSEYGYTF

d_call: .
clone_size: .
v_call: TRBV25-1
cdr3_aa: CASSDPAGLYGYTF

d_call: .
clone_size: .
v_call: TRBV6-5
cdr3_aa: CASSYGGGVNEQFF

d_call: .
clone_size: few
v_call: TRBV5-6
cdr3_aa: CASSPVGGTEAFF

d_call: TRBD1
clone_size: .
v_call: TRBV11-1
cdr3_aa: CASSPSDRANTIYF

d_call: TRBD2
clone_size: once
v_call: TRBV6-5
cdr3_aa: CASSYVLAGYLETQYF

d_call: TRBD1
clone_size: .
v_call: TRBV6-2/TRBV6-3
cdr3_aa: CASSRPGQRSYEQYF

d_call: .
clone_size: few
v_call: TRBV7-8
cdr3_aa: CASSSPDMSNTGELFF

d_call: .
clone_size: .
v_call: TRBV28
cdr3_aa: CASSSDRRVSNQPQHF

d_call: .
clone_size: few
v_call: TRBV7-9
cdr3_aa: CASSLSVVEYEQYF

d_call: TRBD1
clone_size: .
v_call: TRBV6-5
cdr3_aa: CASLTDRGQDQPQHF

d_call: TRBD1
clone_size: once
v_call: TRBV27
cdr3_aa: CANTQGVHEQYF

d_call: .
clone_size: .
v_call: TRBV7-3
cdr3_aa: CASSPRAATSSYNEQFF

d_call: TRBD1
clone_size: .
v_call: TRBV5-8
cdr3_aa: CASSLETGGGHQPQHF

d_call: TRBD1
clone_size: .
v_call: TRBV18
cdr3_aa: CASSPMTGQETQYF

d_call: TRBD1
clone_size: .
v_call: TRBV7-9
cdr3_aa: CASGSTDRAEAFF

d_call: .
clone_size: .
v_call: TRBV6-5
cdr3_aa: CASTLRERYGYTF

d_call: TRBD1
clone_size: .
v_call: TRBV9
cdr3_aa: CASSLGAGGEKLFF

d_call: .
clone_size: .
v_call: TRBV4-1
cdr3_aa: CASSQHREQNIQYF

d_call: .
clone_size: .
v_call: TRBV4-2
cdr3_aa: CASSQDPQGYGYTF